A selection of T cell receptor beta chains follows, all from one sample in a study of blood T cell repertoires in COVID-19. Measured with immunoSEQ multiplex PCR; TCRdb has only the in-frame clones, and not every one. Seen here are about 220,000 clones, around 84% observed once, and the top ten hold about 20%. Specimen: peripheral blood. The receptors originated from a man aged 30 to 39 with active or convalescent COVID-19. Each CDR3 is given with its conserved first and last residue. D genes are given only for firm matches. Expanded clones are given a class, and other clones once, few, many or no size at all.

j_call | d_call | clone_size | v_call | cdr3_nt | cdr3_aa
TRBJ2-2 | - | - | TRBV6-1 | TGTGCCAGCAGTGACCGGAACACCGGGGAGCTGTTTTTT | CASSDRNTGELFF
TRBJ1-2 | - | once | TRBV29-1 | TGCAGCGCCCAGAGGCAGGGAAACTATGGCTACACCTTC | CSAQRQGNYGYTF
TRBJ2-6 | TRBD2 | - | TRBV12-5 | TGTGCTAGTGCCATAATACTTACACTAGCGGGGGGATCTGGGGCCAACGTCCTGACTTTC | CASAIILTLAGGSGANVLTF
TRBJ1-2 | - | - | TRBV3-1/TRBV3-2 | TGTGCCAGCAGCCGCGGGACTAAGGGCTACACCTTC | CASSRGTKGYTF
TRBJ2-2 | TRBD1 | - | TRBV7-3 | TGTGCCAGCAAGAGGGACAGTGGCACCGGGGAGCTGTTTTTT | CASKRDSGTGELFF
TRBJ2-7 | - | - | TRBV10-2 | TGCGCCAGCAGAAACAGGGTAGAGTCCTACGAGCAGTACTTC | CASRNRVESYEQYF
TRBJ1-5 | - | - | TRBV27 | TGTGCCAGCAGTTTCCCCGGGCAGCCCCAGCATTTT | CASSFPGQPQHF
TRBJ1-2 | - | - | TRBV19 | TGTGCCAGTAGTCGTCTCGTGGCCGCGGGGGCCTATGGCTACACCTTC | CASSRLVAAGAYGYTF
TRBJ2-1 | TRBD2 | - | TRBV5-6 | TGTGCCAGCAGCTTTATACTAGCGGGTTACAATGAGCAGTTCTTC | CASSFILAGYNEQFF
TRBJ1-5 | TRBD1 | - | TRBV28 | TGTGCCACCACAAAGGACAGGGGTTCCAATCAGCCCCAGCATTTT | CATTKDRGSNQPQHF
TRBJ2-7 | TRBD2 | - | TRBV4-1 | TGCGCCAGCAGCCACGGGACTAGCGGGTTGTACGAGCAGTACTTC | CASSHGTSGLYEQYF
TRBJ1-6 | - | - | TRBV5-7 | TGTGCCAGCAGCTTGGCCGGACAGTCCCATTCACCCCTCCACTTT | CASSLAGQSHSPLHF
TRBJ1-3 | - | - | TRBV4-1 | TGCGCCAGCAGCCAAGTTCCCGGGACTGGAAACACCATATATTTT | CASSQVPGTGNTIYF
TRBJ1-2 | - | once | TRBV29-1 | TGCAGCGTCTGGGCAATCTATGGCTACACCTTC | CSVWAIYGYTF
TRBJ2-7 | TRBD2 | few | TRBV6-5 | TGTGCCAGCAGTTATAGTGGTAGCGGGAGTTACGAGCAGTACTTC | CASSYSGSGSYEQYF
TRBJ2-1 | TRBD2 | - | TRBV5-1 | TGCGCCAGCAGCTTGGTGGGCGGGAGGAACTTTGGGGATGAGCAGTTCTTC | CASSLVGGRNFGDEQFF
TRBJ2-7 | - | - | TRBV10-3 | TGTGCCATCAACGGGGAATACGAGCAGTACTTC | CAINGEYEQYF
TRBJ2-7 | - | - | TRBV6-5 | TGTGCCAGCAGGCTAAGCACTGGCTACGAGCAGTACTTC | CASRLSTGYEQYF
TRBJ1-4 | TRBD1 | - | TRBV3-1/TRBV3-2 | TGTGCCAGCAGCCATGCTACAGGGGGCGGGAATGAAAAACTGTTTTTT | CASSHATGGGNEKLFF
TRBJ1-6 | TRBD1 | - | TRBV27 | TGTGCCAGCACGCCCGGGACAGGGGGTTCACCCCTCCACTTT | CASTPGTGGSPLHF
TRBJ2-2 | TRBD1 | - | TRBV28 | TGTGCCAGCAGCCCGAGTGGACAGGGGTTTTTCGGGGAGCTGTTTTTT | CASSPSGQGFFGELFF
TRBJ2-7 | - | - | TRBV27 | TGTGCCAGCAGTACCCCTGGGGGCGACGAGCAGTACTTC | CASSTPGGDEQYF
TRBJ2-5 | TRBD1 | - | TRBV5-6 | TGTGCCAGCAGGCGCGGGACAGGGTTACCCTACCAAGAGACCCAGTACTTC | CASRRGTGLPYQETQYF
TRBJ2-1 | - | - | TRBV9 | TGTGCCAGCAGCCCAGGGGCTACCGATGAGCAGTTCTTC | CASSPGATDEQFF
TRBJ1-5 | - | - | TRBV15 | TGTGCCACCAGCGCGGGGGGCAATCAGCCCCAGCATTTT | CATSAGGNQPQHF
TRBJ1-2 | - | - | TRBV6-5 | TGTGCCAGCAGTTCCCCTTCGACAGGAAGCTACACCTTC | CASSSPSTGSYTF
TRBJ1-2 | TRBD1 | - | TRBV27 | TGTGCCAGCAGTCCGAAGCCCCGACAGGGACACTATGGCTACACCTTC | CASSPKPRQGHYGYTF
TRBJ2-5 | - | - | TRBV24-1 | TGTGCCACCAGTGATCCCCCCCGGGGGGAGACCCAGTACTTC | CATSDPPRGETQYF
TRBJ1-2 | TRBD1 | - | TRBV7-2 | TGTGCCAGCAGCCGCGGACAGGGGTTCGGTGGCTACACCTTC | CASSRGQGFGGYTF
TRBJ1-1 | - | - | TRBV28 | TGTGCCAGCGGGCGGGGCACTGAAGCTTTCTTT | CASGRGTEAFF
TRBJ2-2 | TRBD1 | - | TRBV30 | TGTGCCTGGAGTCGGGACAGGGGGGGTACCGGGGAGCTGTTTTTT | CAWSRDRGGTGELFF
TRBJ2-1 | TRBD2 | - | TRBV7-2 | TGTGCCAGCAGCTTAGGCGGGGGGGGTTACAATGAGCAGTTCTTC | CASSLGGGGYNEQFF
TRBJ2-3 | - | once | TRBV7-9 | TGTGCCAGCAGCGACAGTTCTAAGACTAGGGATACGCAGTATTTT | CASSDSSKTRDTQYF
TRBJ2-7 | TRBD1 | - | TRBV3-1/TRBV3-2 | TGTGCCAGCAGCCCTACCGGGACAGGGACCTACGTGCAGTACTTC | CASSPTGTGTYVQYF
TRBJ2-7 | TRBD2 | few | TRBV24-1 | TGTGCCACCAGTGATCAGTGGGGGGGCGAGCAGTACTTC | CATSDQWGGEQYF
TRBJ1-1 | TRBD1 | - | TRBV11-2 | TGTGCCAGCAGCTTAGGAGTACAGGGGAAAGCTTTCTTT | CASSLGVQGKAFF
TRBJ2-7 | - | - | TRBV19 | TGTGCCAGTAGTCCCTCTGGGGGCGGGGGAAGCTACGAGCAGTACTTC | CASSPSGGGGSYEQYF
TRBJ2-1 | - | few | TRBV5-6 | TGTGCCAGCAGCCACCCCTTAGCGGAGGCGTACAATGAGCAGTTCTTC | CASSHPLAEAYNEQFF
TRBJ2-1 | - | - | TRBV6-5 | TGTGCCAGCAGTTACTCCGACAGTAACAATGAGCAGTTCTTC | CASSYSDSNNEQFF
TRBJ1-3 | - | - | TRBV7-2 | TGTGCCAGCAGCCCCACTGGAAACACCATATATTTT | CASSPTGNTIYF
TRBJ1-1 | - | - | TRBV18 | TGTGCCAGCTCACCAGGACACATGAACACTGAAGCTTTCTTT | CASSPGHMNTEAFF
TRBJ2-5 | TRBD1 | - | TRBV28 | TGTGCCAGCAGTTTTATTGGGACAGGGGAAAAAGAGACCCAGTACTTC | CASSFIGTGEKETQYF
TRBJ2-5 | TRBD2 | few | TRBV5-6 | TGTGCCAGCGCCCCGGGACTAGGTCCAACCCAGTACTTC | CASAPGLGPTQYF
TRBJ1-1 | - | - | TRBV5-6 | TGTGCCAGCAGCTTGTGGGTCAGGGTCATAATTGAAGCTTTCTTT | CASSLWVRVIIEAFF
TRBJ2-7 | TRBD1 | - | TRBV27 | TGTGCCAGCAGTTCCGTCTCCCTTGAACAGGGGAAATACCCCTACGAGCAGTACTTC | CASSSVSLEQGKYPYEQYF
TRBJ1-2 | - | many | TRBV29-1 | TGCAGCGTTGAAGATTGGGTGGGGGCCTATGGCTACACCTTC | CSVEDWVGAYGYTF
TRBJ2-1 | - | - | TRBV11-2 | TGTGCCAGCAGCCCCTTTCTAAATGAGCAGTTCTTC | CASSPFLNEQFF
TRBJ2-5 | - | - | TRBV19 | TGTGCCAGTAGACCGCCTGGGGACTTTCAAGAGACCCAGTACTTC | CASRPPGDFQETQYF
TRBJ1-2 | - | - | TRBV28 | TGTGCCAGCAGAACACTTGGGGGGTCTCCTGGCTACACCTTC | CASRTLGGSPGYTF
TRBJ2-7 | - | - | TRBV19 | TGTGCCAGTAGTGGTGGGGGACTCCCGAGCTCCTACGAGCAGTACTTC | CASSGGGLPSSYEQYF
TRBJ2-3 | TRBD2 | - | TRBV5-5 | TGTGCCAGCAGCCCTGGACTAGCGGGAGGGCCAGATACGCAGTATTTT | CASSPGLAGGPDTQYF
TRBJ1-5 | - | - | TRBV7-9 | TGTGCCAGCAGCCCCGGGGATTGGAATCAGCCCCAGCATTTT | CASSPGDWNQPQHF
TRBJ1-3 | - | - | TRBV28 | TGTGCCAGCAGCTCGCTTCGGGGGTACTCTGGAAACACCATATATTTT | CASSSLRGYSGNTIYF
TRBJ1-4 | TRBD1 | few | TRBV28 | TGTGCCAGCAGTTTACTCGGACAGGGGATAGCTAATGAAAAACTGTTTTTT | CASSLLGQGIANEKLFF
TRBJ2-2 | - | - | TRBV6-5 | TGTGCCAGCAACGTTTTGGGCTCGAACACCGGGGAGCTGTTTTTT | CASNVLGSNTGELFF
TRBJ1-4 | - | few | TRBV5-1 | TGCGCCAGCAGCCTCACGACGGGGACTAATGAAAAACTGTTTTTT | CASSLTTGTNEKLFF